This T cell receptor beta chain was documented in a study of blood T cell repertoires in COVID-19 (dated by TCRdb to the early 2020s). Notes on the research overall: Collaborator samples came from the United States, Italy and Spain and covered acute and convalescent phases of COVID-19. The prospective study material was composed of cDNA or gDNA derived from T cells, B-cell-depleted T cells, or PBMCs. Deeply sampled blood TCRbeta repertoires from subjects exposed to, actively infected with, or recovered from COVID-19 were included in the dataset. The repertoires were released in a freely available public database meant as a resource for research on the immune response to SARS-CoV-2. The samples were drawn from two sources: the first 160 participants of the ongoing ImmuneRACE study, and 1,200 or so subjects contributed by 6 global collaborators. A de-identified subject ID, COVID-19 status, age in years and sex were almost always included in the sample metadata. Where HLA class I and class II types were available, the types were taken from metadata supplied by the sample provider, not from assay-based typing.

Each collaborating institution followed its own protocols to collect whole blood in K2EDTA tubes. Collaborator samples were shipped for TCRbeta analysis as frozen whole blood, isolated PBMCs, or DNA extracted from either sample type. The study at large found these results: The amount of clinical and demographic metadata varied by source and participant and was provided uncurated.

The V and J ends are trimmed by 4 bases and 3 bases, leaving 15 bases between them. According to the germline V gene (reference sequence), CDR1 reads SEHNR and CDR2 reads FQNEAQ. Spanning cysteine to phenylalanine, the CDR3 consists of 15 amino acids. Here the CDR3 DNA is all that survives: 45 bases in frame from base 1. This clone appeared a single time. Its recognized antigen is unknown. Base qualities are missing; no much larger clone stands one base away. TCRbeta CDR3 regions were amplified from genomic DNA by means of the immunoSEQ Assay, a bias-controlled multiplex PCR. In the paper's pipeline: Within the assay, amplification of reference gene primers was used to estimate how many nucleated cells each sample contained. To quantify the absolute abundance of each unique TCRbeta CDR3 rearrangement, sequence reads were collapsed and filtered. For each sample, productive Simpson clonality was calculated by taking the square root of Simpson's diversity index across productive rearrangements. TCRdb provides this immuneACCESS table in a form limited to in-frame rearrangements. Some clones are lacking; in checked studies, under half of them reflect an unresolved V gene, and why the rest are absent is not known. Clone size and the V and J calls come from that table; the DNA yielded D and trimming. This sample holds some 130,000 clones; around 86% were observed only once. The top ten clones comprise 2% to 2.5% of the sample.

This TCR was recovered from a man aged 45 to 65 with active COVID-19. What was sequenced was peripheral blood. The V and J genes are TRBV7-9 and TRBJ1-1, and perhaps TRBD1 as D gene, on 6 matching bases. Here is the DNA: TGTGCCAGCAGCTCCCGAGGGGGTCAAGACACTGAAGCTTTCTTT. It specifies CASSSRGGQDTEAFF.